This T cell receptor beta chain was identified in a study of T cells expressing NK-cell markers. The overall study: The TCR beta repertoires were obtained from sorted CD3+CD56+NKG2C+, CD3+CD56+NKG2C- and CD3+CD56-NKG2C+ T cells.

Turning to this clonotype: As yet, its antigen is unknown.

The CDR3 is 17 residues long. The germline gives CDR1 LGHNT, CDR2 FRNRAP. UMIs accompanied the 5'RACE template switching by which TCR beta cDNA was made. Using the 5' RACE reads, TCRdb records one entry per CDR3 protein without DNA. The table for this sample gives a few hundred thousand distinct CDR3 sequences. Regarding the study as a whole: Of CD8+ T cells, 1.0-7.0% belonged to dominant NKG2C+ clonotypes in roughly 6 donors. Once again these clonotypes came out on top in the CD3+CD56-NKG2C+ fraction of four donors.

This TCR came from a man aged 18-70 years in good health. This chain connects TRBV12-5 to TRBJ2-1; the TRBD1 assignment by TCRdb is unverifiable without DNA. Sample: blood T cells: a sorted CD56 or NKG2C T cell subset, CD4+ or CD8+ T cells, or bulk PBMC T cells (not recorded which). The CDR3: CASGLPPGASNYNEQFF.